A single sample gave rise to the 4 T cell receptor beta chains below, sequenced in a study of T cell responses to AZD1222 COVID-19 vaccine. Sequencing used immunoSEQ multiplex PCR; TCRdb keeps in-frame clones, though not all of them. Of about 150,000 clones listed, about 90% are singletons. The source material was peripheral blood, sampled on day 0 of AZD1222 vaccination. Every receptor here comes from an adult in good health.

The rearrangement links TRBV11-2 to TRBJ2-1; D perhaps matches TRBD2 (6 bases). The CDR3 contains 13 residues. The germline gives CDR1 SGHAT, CDR2 FQNNGV. V dropped 4 bases and J dropped 5 bases, with 9 bases sitting between them. For the CDR3, the DNA is TGTGCCAGCAGCTCGGGACTCAACAATGAGCAGTTCTTC. This codes for CASSSGLNNEQFF.

This clone was detected only once. The chain combines TRBV5-1 with TRBJ1-5; no firm D call. The CDR3 consists of 13 residues. Trimming stripped 0 bases from V and 5 bases from J, with 6 bases between. Germline CDR1 is SGHRS and CDR2 is YFSETQ. The CDR3 loop reads CASSLDSHQPQHF. CDR3 bases: TGCGCCAGCAGCTTGGATTCGCATCAGCCCCAGCATTTT.

This chain connects TRBV5-1 to TRBJ2-7; the match to TRBD2 covers 9 bases. Germline lookup yields CDR1 SGHRS and CDR2 YFSETQ. The CDR3 totals 15 residues. V lost 0 bases to trimming and J lost 2 bases; unmatched junction nucleotides: 3. The CDR3 loop reads CASSLVTSGPYEQYF. CDR3 bases: TGCGCCAGCAGCTTGGTGACTAGCGGCCCCTACGAGCAGTACTTC.

This clone was detected only a few times. CDR3 sequence reads: CASSLTGGNEKLFF. In nucleotides, the CDR3 is TGTGCCAGCAGCTTGACAGGGGGTAATGAAAAACTGTTTTTT. The gene calls are TRBV7-2 and TRBJ1-4; 9 nucleotides agree with TRBD1. CDR1 is SGHTA and CDR2 is FQGNSA in the germline V gene. V shed 3 bases and J 4 bases; nucleotides not matched to a gene: 0. This CDR3 contains 14 residues. The full variable domain, completed using reference TRBV7-2 and TRBJ1-4, is GAGVSQSPSNKVTEKGKDVELRCDPISGHTALYWYRQSLGQGLEFLIYFQGNSAPDKSGLPSDRFSAERTGGSVSTLTIQRTQQEDSAVYLCASSLTGGNEKLFFGSGTQLSVL.